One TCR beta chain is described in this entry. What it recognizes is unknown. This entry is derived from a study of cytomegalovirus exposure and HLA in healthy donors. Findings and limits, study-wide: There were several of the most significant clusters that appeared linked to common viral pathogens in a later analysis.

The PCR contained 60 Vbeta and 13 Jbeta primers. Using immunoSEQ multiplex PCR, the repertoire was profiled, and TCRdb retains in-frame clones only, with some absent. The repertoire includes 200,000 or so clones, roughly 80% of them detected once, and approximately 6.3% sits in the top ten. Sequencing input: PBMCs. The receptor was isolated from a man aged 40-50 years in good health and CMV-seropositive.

CDR3 bases: TGCGCCAGCAGCACTCGACAGGGGGCGGGCCCAGATACGCAGTATTTT. Protein product: CASSTRQGAGPDTQYF. The J gene is TRBJ2-3, the V gene TRBV5-1; 10 bases align to TRBD1. The V segment lost 4 bases and the J segment 4 bases; nucleotides outside the gene matches: 9. Per germline, CDR1 SGHRS and CDR2 YFSETQ. The CDR3 covers 16 residues.